The 31 T cell receptor beta chains below were found in one sample sequenced in a study of blood T cell repertoires in COVID-19. Measured with immunoSEQ multiplex PCR; TCRdb has only the in-frame clones, and not every one. Here the sample spans under 300,000 clones, 86% being singletons. The sequenced material came from peripheral blood. These receptors were taken from a man younger than 35 with active or convalescent COVID-19.

The J gene is TRBJ1-5, the V gene TRBV6-5; D remains unclear. The CDR3 is 13 amino acids. The germline V and J ends were trimmed by 5 bases and 11 bases, with 16 bases remaining between them. CDR1 and CDR2 from the germline V gene are MNHEY and SVGAGI. The CDR3 loop reads CASSPRATGSQHF. The CDR3 nucleotides read TGTGCCAGCAGTCCCCGGGCGACGGGGTCCCAGCATTTT.

The gene calls are TRBV12-3 or TRBV12-4 and TRBJ1-4, with D tentatively TRBD1 (6 bases). The CDR3 is 12 residues long. V was cut by 6 bases and J by 10 bases, with 12 bases left in between. The CDR3 protein is CASRGTRPKLFF. In DNA, the CDR3 is TGTGCCAGCAGAGGGACAAGGCCAAAACTGTTTTTT.

The chain joins TRBV5-6 to TRBJ2-2; D call uncertain. CDR1 and CDR2 (germline): SGHDT, YYEEEE. V was clipped by 0 bases and J by 4 bases, with 10 bases between them. The CDR3 runs 15 residues. CDR3 amino acids: CASSLGDAVTGELFF. DNA of the CDR3: TGTGCCAGCAGCTTGGGAGACGCGGTCACCGGGGAGCTGTTTTTT.

This rearrangement joins TRBV24-1 to TRBJ1-4; 9 bases line up with TRBD1. The CDR3 runs 15 residues. The trim removed 2 bases at V and 6 bases at J, leaving 3 bases unmatched. Germline V gene lookup returns CDR1 KGHDR and CDR2 SFDVKD. CDR3 loop: CATSDSQGAHEKLFF. Written as DNA, the CDR3 is TGTGCCACCAGTGATTCACAGGGGGCGCATGAAAAACTGTTTTTT.

This chain uses TRBV5-4 with TRBJ1-1; D is ambiguous. V was clipped by 2 bases and J by 7 bases, with 15 bases between them. The V gene's germline CDR1 is SGHNT and CDR2 YYREEE (reference sequence). This CDR3 is 14 amino acids long. The DNA for the CDR3 is TGTGCCAGCAGCTTAACTACATTCGGGGATGAAGCTTTCTTT. It codes for CASSLTTFGDEAFF.

This sequence joins TRBV3-1 (or the pseudogene TRBV3-2) and TRBJ1-1; tentative D call: TRBD1 (6 bases). CDR3 length: 16 residues. V shed 0 bases and J shed 4 bases, with 15 bases lying between them. Germline loops: CDR1 LGHDT, CDR2 YNNKEL (reference sequence). CDR3 in amino acids: CASSQEGSGAGTEAFF. As DNA, the CDR3 is TGTGCCAGCAGCCAAGAAGGGTCAGGGGCGGGCACTGAAGCTTTCTTT.

The V call is TRBV7-2, the J call TRBJ2-3; 12 bases fit TRBD2. Trimming at V came to 5 bases and at J to 4 bases, leaving 7 bases not matched to a gene. The CDR3 extends over 16 amino acids. Germline V lookup: CDR1 SGHTA, CDR2 FQGNSA. CDR3 sequence reads: CASSARLAGVADTQYF. CDR3 nucleotides: TGTGCCAGCAGCGCCAGACTAGCGGGAGTTGCAGATACGCAGTATTTT.

This clone was recorded a few times. The J gene is TRBJ2-4, the V gene TRBV19; 9 bases match TRBD2. The germline V gene encodes CDR1 LNHDA and CDR2 SQIVND (reference sequence). The CDR3 contains 14 residues. J lost 5 bases, V lost 1 base, and 0 bases had no gene match. The CDR3 nucleotides are TGTGCCAGTAGTATAGGCGGGGGGGAAAACATTCAGTACTTC. Residues: CASSIGGGENIQYF.

This clone has a handful of counts. The chain is built from TRBV6-5 and TRBJ2-7, with 12 positions matching TRBD1. The germline V gene encodes CDR1 MNHEY and CDR2 SVGAGI. This CDR3 is built from 13 residues. V shed 10 bases and J 7 bases; nucleotides not matched to a gene: 8. The CDR3 sequence: CATYGTGGREQYF. The CDR3 region has the DNA TGTGCCACCTACGGGACAGGGGGCAGGGAGCAGTACTTC.

This chain joins TRBV6-5 and TRBJ2-7; TRBD1 might be the D (6 bases). V gave up 6 bases and J gave up 6 bases, with 21 bases separating them. Germline-derived CDR1 and CDR2 are MNHEY and SVGAGI. The CDR3 has 15 amino acids. The CDR3 DNA is TGTGCCAGCAGGGGGGCAAGGTCGGCTTTGGGCGAGCAGTACTTC. This gives the protein CASRGARSALGEQYF.

The chain combines TRBV14 with TRBJ2-5; D perhaps matches TRBD2 (5 bases). V was cut by 4 bases and J by 4 bases, with 16 bases left in between. This CDR3 comprises 15 residues. Looked up from germline, CDR1 is SGHDN and CDR2 is FVKESK. CDR3 region: CASSPPSGEGETQYF. The CDR3 DNA reads TGTGCCAGCAGCCCGCCGAGCGGAGAGGGAGAGACCCAGTACTTC.

The V and J genes are TRBV5-6 and TRBJ1-1; 7 bases are a match to TRBD1. CDR3 length: 14 amino acids. Germline V gene data show CDR1 as SGHDT and CDR2 as YYEEEE. V was clipped by 3 bases and J by 7 bases; unmatched bases: 9. The CDR3 nucleotides are TGTGCCAGCAGCTCGAAACAGGGGCGGGGTGAAGCTTTCTTT. As protein: CASSSKQGRGEAFF.

This clone occurred a few times. The V and J genes are TRBV6-1 and TRBJ1-1; 9 bases agree with TRBD1. The CDR3 consists of 13 residues. Germline V lookup: CDR1 MNHNS, CDR2 SASEGT. Trimming took 1 base from V and 6 from J; bases not matched to a gene: 0. CDR3 bases: TGTGCCAGCAGTGAAGGGGACAGGGCTGAAGCTTTCTTT. Translating it yields CASSEGDRAEAFF.

The chain joins TRBV7-2 to TRBJ2-5, with D unclear. Germline V gene data show CDR1 as SGHTA and CDR2 as FQGNSA. V shed 5 bases and J shed 5 bases, with 15 bases lying between them. CDR3 length: 14 residues. CDR3 residues: CASSLERFGETQYF. The CDR3 DNA sequence: TGTGCCAGCAGCCTAGAACGGTTCGGGGAGACCCAGTACTTC.

The chain carries TRBV4-2 and TRBJ2-1; no firm D call. The germline gives CDR1 LGHNA, CDR2 YNFKEQ. V was shortened by 0 bases and J by 4 bases, with 7 bases between the two germline ends. The CDR3 covers 14 residues. The CDR3 region has the DNA TGTGCCAGCAGCCAAGATGGAGTATACAATGAGCAGTTCTTC. The encoded protein is CASSQDGVYNEQFF.

This clone appeared once. V is TRBV19 and J is TRBJ2-3; 7 nucleotides match TRBD1. CDR3 length: 15 amino acids. Germline V lookup: CDR1 LNHDA, CDR2 SQIVND (reference sequence). The J segment lost 2 bases and the V segment lost 6 bases, leaving 8 bases of the junction unmatched. The CDR3 DNA sequence: TGTGCCAGTAGCGAGACAGGGTTCGTCACAGATACGCAGTATTTT. Translated: CASSETGFVTDTQYF.

The chain combines TRBV2 with TRBJ2-5; 8 bases map to TRBD1. CDR1 SNHLY and CDR2 FYNNEI come from the germline V gene. V shed 5 bases and J 5 bases; nucleotides not matched to a gene: 4. There are 13 residues in the CDR3. The CDR3 loop reads CASSRDRWETQYF. The CDR3 DNA reads as TGTGCCAGCAGTCGGGACAGGTGGGAGACCCAGTACTTC.

The chain recombines TRBV19 with TRBJ2-3, with D possibly TRBD2 on 7 matching bases. This CDR3 comprises 17 residues. The V and J ends lost 4 bases and 0 bases respectively, with 17 bases between them. Germline values: CDR1 LNHDA, CDR2 SQIVND (reference sequence). The CDR3: CASSTLYRGASTDTQYF. Here the CDR3 DNA reads TGTGCCAGTAGTACCCTTTATCGGGGGGCGAGCACAGATACGCAGTATTTT.

The chain is built from TRBV27 and TRBJ2-7; 9 bases map to TRBD2. V dropped 3 bases and J dropped 2; count of bases not matched to a gene: 11. CDR1 and CDR2 (germline): MNHEY, SMNVEV (reference sequence). The CDR3 is 17 residues long. This CDR3 reads CASSFTSAGGRPYEQYF. Here the CDR3 DNA reads TGTGCCAGCAGTTTCACCTCAGCGGGAGGAAGACCCTACGAGCAGTACTTC.

The chain carries TRBV5-4 and TRBJ2-7; 8 nucleotides match TRBD2. The V segment lost 4 bases and the J segment 7 bases; nucleotides outside the gene matches: 10. This CDR3 spans 14 amino acids. Germline loops: CDR1 SGHNT, CDR2 YYREEE (reference sequence). The CDR3: CASSAPGLVNEQYF. The CDR3 DNA reads TGTGCCAGCAGCGCCCCGGGACTAGTGAATGAGCAGTACTTC.

About this clone: Sequence at one end of the junction differs from germline and may be a read error. The rearrangement uses TRBV4-3 and TRBJ1-6; the D gene is possibly TRBD1 (5 bases). Germline values: CDR1 LGHNA, CDR2 YSLEER. The CDR3 is 13 amino acids. The CDR3 is CASSQEGVSPLHF. DNA of the CDR3: TGCGCCAGCAGTCAAGAAGGGGTTTCACCCCTCCACTTT.

The chain is built from TRBV7-9 and TRBJ1-2; D might be TRBD1 (5 bases). This CDR3 comprises 14 residues. V lost 3 bases to trimming and J lost 8 bases, with 16 bases between them. The germline gives CDR1 SEHNR, CDR2 FQNEAQ (reference sequence). CDR3 in amino acids: CASSFTQGTHGYTF. The CDR3 coding sequence is TGTGCCAGCAGCTTTACCCAGGGTACACACGGCTACACCTTC.

The chain combines TRBV14 with TRBJ1-1; D possibly corresponds to TRBD1 (6 bases). This CDR3 has 14 amino acids. Deletions cut 4 bases from V and 1 base from J, with 10 bases between. Germline loops: CDR1 SGHDN, CDR2 FVKESK. The CDR3 is CASSLLGGNTEAFF. In DNA, the CDR3 is TGTGCCAGCAGCCTCCTAGGGGGGAACACTGAAGCTTTCTTT.

The chain couples TRBV9 to TRBJ2-2; D is perhaps TRBD2 (6 bases). Germline CDR1 and CDR2: SGDLS and YYNGEE. The CDR3 extends over 15 amino acids. V gave up 2 bases and J gave up 3 bases, with 11 bases separating them. For the CDR3, the DNA is TGTGCCAGCAGCGTTCTCGGGGGTTACACCGGGGAGCTGTTTTTT. Translation gives CASSVLGGYTGELFF.

This chain connects TRBV6-6 to TRBJ1-6; D unresolved. Trimming pared 5 bases from V and 7 bases from J, leaving 9 bases between. Looked up from germline, CDR1 is MNHNY and CDR2 is SVGAGI (reference sequence). This CDR3 contains 13 residues. The chain's CDR3 is CASSPLANSPLHF. The CDR3 coding sequence is TGTGCCAGCAGTCCCCTGGCCAATTCACCCCTCCACTTT.

This clone was picked up one time. This chain joins TRBV28 and TRBJ2-3; D perhaps matches TRBD2 (6 bases). Trimming left V 6 bases short and J 3 bases short, with 10 bases between. The CDR3 contains 13 residues. Germline lookup yields CDR1 MDHEN and CDR2 SYDVKM. The CDR3 is CASRGTGTDTQYF. The CDR3 DNA follows: TGTGCCAGCAGGGGGACTGGAACAGATACGCAGTATTTT.

V usage is TRBV7-2 and J usage is TRBJ1-1, with 8 bases lining up with TRBD1. The junction had 3 bases not matched to a gene; V was cut back by 5 bases and J by 1 base. There are 14 residues in the CDR3. The germline CDR1 and CDR2 sequences are SGHTA and FQGNSA. CDR3 sequence: CASSGQGRNTEAFF. The CDR3 DNA reads TGTGCCAGCAGCGGACAGGGTCGGAACACTGAAGCTTTCTTT.

The chain couples TRBV29-1 to TRBJ2-3; the match to TRBD2 covers 10 bases. The CDR3 runs to 14 residues. Germline-derived CDR1 and CDR2 are SQVTM and ANQGSEA. Trimming at V came to 7 bases and at J to 0 bases, leaving 4 bases not matched to a gene. Here the CDR3 reads CSGETSGSTDTQYF. CDR3 nucleotides: TGCAGCGGGGAGACTAGCGGGAGCACAGATACGCAGTATTTT.

The chain joins TRBV27 to TRBJ2-1; 13 positions agree with TRBD2. The CDR3 covers 16 residues. Germline assignment: CDR1 MNHEY and CDR2 SMNVEV (reference sequence). V shed 5 bases and J 4 bases; nucleotides not matched to a gene: 5. CDR3 coding DNA: TGTGCCAGCAGTCCGGGACTAGCGGGGCTGTACAATGAGCAGTTCTTC. Protein product: CASSPGLAGLYNEQFF.

The rearrangement uses TRBV6-1 and TRBJ1-5, with 9 nucleotides matching TRBD1. CDR3 length: 16 residues. From germline, CDR1 is MNHNS and CDR2 SASEGT. Losses at the gene ends were 4 bases for V and 4 bases for J; bases not matched to a gene: 8. The CDR3 spells CASSGWDREWNQPQHF. CDR3 nucleotides: TGTGCCAGCAGTGGATGGGACAGGGAGTGGAATCAGCCCCAGCATTTT.

The chain has TRBV11-2 and TRBJ1-2; D is perhaps TRBD1 (5 bases). The CDR3 consists of 14 residues. V gave up 5 bases and J gave up 7 bases, with 17 bases separating them. Germline CDR1 reads SGHAT; CDR2 reads FQNNGV. Written as DNA, the CDR3 is TGTGCCAGCAGCCGAACAAGGGAGGGGACTGGCTACACCTTC. The encoded protein is CASSRTREGTGYTF. Using reference TRBV11-2 and TRBJ1-2 for the parts outside the CDR3, the full variable domain is EAGVAQSPRYKIIEKRQSVAFWCNPISGHATLYWYQQILGQGPKLLIQFQNNGVVDDSQLPKDRFSAERLKGVDSTLKIQPAKLEDSAVYLCASSRTREGTGYTFGSGTRLTVV.